This T cell receptor (beta chain) stems from a study of graft-versus-host responses after intestinal transplantation. Study background: For approximately three years after anti-thymocyte globulin induction, all recipients took tacrolimus and steroids.

Regarding the study as a whole: In recipient marrow, GvH clones were found, and some appeared first in ileum or blood. Peak GvH clone levels in circulation were associated with early post-transplant HvG declines.

There are 16 residues in the CDR3. Germline V gene sequence: CDR1 SNHLY, CDR2 FYNNEI. The trim removed 4 bases at V and 0 bases at J, leaving 7 bases unmatched. The method was immunoSEQ multiplex PCR; TCRdb's version includes in-frame clones alone and lacks a portion of them. Among about 47,000 clones listed, 85% to 95% were seen once. Worth noting for this clone: Its antigen is currently unknown.

This material consisted of unstimulated CD8+ T cells sorted from spleen or lymph node cells, taken before transplant. This chain uses TRBV2 with TRBJ2-3; TRBD2 agrees at 7 bases. This clonotype originated in a human donor who was the organ donor for an intestinal transplant. The CDR3 reads CASSVTGGDSTDTQYF. For the CDR3, the DNA is TGTGCCAGCAGTGTCACGGGGGGAGACAGCACAGATACGCAGTATTTT. The whole variable domain, filled in from reference TRBV2 and TRBJ2-3, reads EPEVTQTPSHQVTQMGQEVILRCVPISNHLYFYWYRQILGQKVEFLVSFYNNEISEKSEIFDDQFSVERPDGSNFTLKIRSTKLEDSAMYFCASSVTGGDSTDTQYFGPGTRLTVL.